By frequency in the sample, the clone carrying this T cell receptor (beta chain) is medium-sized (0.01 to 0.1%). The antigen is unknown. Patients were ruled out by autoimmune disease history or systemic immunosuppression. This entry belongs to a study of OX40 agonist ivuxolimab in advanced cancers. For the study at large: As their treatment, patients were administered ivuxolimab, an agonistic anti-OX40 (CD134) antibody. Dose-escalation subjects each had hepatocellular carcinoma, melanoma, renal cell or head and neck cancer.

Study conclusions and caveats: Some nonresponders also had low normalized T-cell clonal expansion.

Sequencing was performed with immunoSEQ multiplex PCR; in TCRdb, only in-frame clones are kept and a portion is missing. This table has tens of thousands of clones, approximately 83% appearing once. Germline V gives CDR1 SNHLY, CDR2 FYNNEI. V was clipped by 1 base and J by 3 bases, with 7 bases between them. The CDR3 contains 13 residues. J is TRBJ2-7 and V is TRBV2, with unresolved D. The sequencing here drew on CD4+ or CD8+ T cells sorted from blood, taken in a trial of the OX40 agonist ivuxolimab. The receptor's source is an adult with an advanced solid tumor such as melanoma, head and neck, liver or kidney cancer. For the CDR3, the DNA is TGTGCCAGCAGTGAAGTATTCCTCTACGAGCAGTACTTC. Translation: CASSEVFLYEQYF.